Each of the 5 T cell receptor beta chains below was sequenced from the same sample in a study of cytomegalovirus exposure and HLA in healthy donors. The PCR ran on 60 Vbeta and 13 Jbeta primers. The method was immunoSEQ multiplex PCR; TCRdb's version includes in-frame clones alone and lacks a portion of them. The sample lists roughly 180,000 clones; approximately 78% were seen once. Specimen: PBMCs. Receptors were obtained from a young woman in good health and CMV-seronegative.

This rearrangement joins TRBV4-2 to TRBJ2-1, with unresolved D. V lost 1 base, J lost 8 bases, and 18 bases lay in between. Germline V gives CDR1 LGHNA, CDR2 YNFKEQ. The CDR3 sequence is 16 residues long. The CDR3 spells CASSQAGDQTLDEQFF. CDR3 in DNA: TGTGCCAGCAGCCAAGCGGGTGACCAAACTTTGGATGAGCAGTTCTTC.

DNA of the CDR3: TGTGCCAGCAGTTTACGCGGGGGGTACCTGGGGGCCAACGTCCTGACTTTC. It is translated as CASSLRGGYLGANVLTF. The chain employs TRBV27 and TRBJ2-6; TRBD2 aligns across 8 bases. V trimming: 2 bases; J trimming: 4 bases; junction bases outside the gene matches: 7. CDR3 size: 17 residues. Germline lookup yields CDR1 MNHEY and CDR2 SMNVEV (reference sequence).

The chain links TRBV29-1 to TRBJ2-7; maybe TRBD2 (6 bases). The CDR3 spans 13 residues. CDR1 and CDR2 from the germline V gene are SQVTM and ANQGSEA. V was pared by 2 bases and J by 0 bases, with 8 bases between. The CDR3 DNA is TGCAGCGTTGAAATCGGGGGCTCCTACGAGCAGTACTTC. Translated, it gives CSVEIGGSYEQYF.

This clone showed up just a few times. The CDR3 protein is CASSLWGGRPGEQYF. For the CDR3, the DNA is TGTGCCAGCAGTTTATGGGGGGGCCGTCCTGGCGAGCAGTACTTC. V is TRBV27 and J is TRBJ2-7, with a possible D match to TRBD2 (7 bases). Deletions cut 1 base from V and 6 bases from J, with 16 bases between. This CDR3 is 15 amino acids long. Germline CDR1 and CDR2: MNHEY and SMNVEV (reference sequence).

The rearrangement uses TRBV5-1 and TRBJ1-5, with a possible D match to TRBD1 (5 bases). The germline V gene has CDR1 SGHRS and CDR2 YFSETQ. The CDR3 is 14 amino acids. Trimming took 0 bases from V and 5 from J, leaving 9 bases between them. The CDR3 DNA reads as TGCGCCAGCAGCTTGGCAGGGTTAGATCAGCCCCAGCATTTT. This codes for CASSLAGLDQPQHF.